A selection of T cell receptor beta chains follows, all from one sample in a study of vaccination and CD4 T cells after COVID-19. MiXCR was run by TCRdb on the PCR reads, yielding one entry per CDR3 protein. The data hold about 20,000 distinct CDR3 sequences, with roughly 61% observed a single time. Sequences were derived from CD4+ T cells from blood, sampled before SARS-CoV-2 vaccination. Receptor source: a human donor who had recovered from COVID-19. CDR3s include the opening cysteine and the closing phenylalanine or tryptophan. A D gene is named only where the DNA matches it firmly. Clone size is shown for a subset of rows, as once, few, many or a class of expanded clone.

>NA|TRBD1|TRBJ2-7|TRBV20-1
TGCAGTGCTGCCGGACAGGGAGAAAGGTACGAGCAGTACTTC
CSAAGQGERYEQYF
>few|TRBD2|TRBJ2-1|TRBV28
TGTGCCAGCTTAGCGGGAGGGTACAATGAGCAGTTCTTC
CASLAGGYNEQFF
>NA|NA|TRBJ1-1|TRBV6-1
TGTGCCAGCAGTGAAGCGCGGTCAGCGGCTGAAGCTTTCTTT
CASSEARSAAEAFF
>few|NA|TRBJ1-2|TRBV19
TGTGCCAGTAGTAAAAACGGAAGAGCTAACTATGGCTACACCTTC
CASSKNGRANYGYTF
>once|NA|TRBJ2-2|TRBV18
TGTGCCAGCTCACCAACCGTGGGGGCCACCGGGGAGCTGTTTTTT
CASSPTVGATGELFF
>NA|NA|TRBJ2-3|TRBV7-2
TGTGCCAGCAGCTTCTGGGTCACAGATACGCAGTATTTT
CASSFWVTDTQYF
>NA|TRBD2|TRBJ2-1|TRBV24-1
TGTGCCACCAGTGTTCTTAGCGGGAGCGGAAACAATGAGCAGTTCTTC
CATSVLSGSGNNEQFF
>few|NA|TRBJ2-5|TRBV7-2
TGTGCCAGCAGCTCCTTAATGCTGGAGACCCAGTACTTC
CASSSLMLETQYF
>NA|NA|TRBJ2-2|TRBV7-6
TGTGCCAGCAGCTTAGATGGCTTTAACACCGGGGAGCTGTTTTTT
CASSLDGFNTGELFF
>NA|NA|TRBJ2-7|TRBV28
TGTGCCAGCAGTTTACTAGCAGGTGGAGGGGCGTCCTACGAGCAGTACTTC
CASSLLAGGGASYEQYF
>few|TRBD1|TRBJ2-3|TRBV20-1
TGCAGTGCTAGAGGCGACAGGGGCCGTAGGGATACGCAGTATTTT
CSARGDRGRRDTQYF
>NA|NA|TRBJ1-2|TRBV6-1
TGTGCCAGCAGCAGAGTACGGGGGCGAGATGGCTACACCTTC
CASSRVRGRDGYTF
>few|NA|TRBJ2-5|TRBV7-2
TGTGCCAGCAGCTCACGGGGGACGACAGGGCTGGAGACCCAGTACTTC
CASSSRGTTGLETQYF
>few|TRBD1|TRBJ1-1|TRBV19
TGTGCCAGTGGGGACAGGGGGTTGAGGAACACTGAAGCTTTCTTT
CASGDRGLRNTEAFF
>few|NA|TRBJ1-5|TRBV6-1
TGTGCCAGCAGAGACGCGCGGCACCAGCCCCAGCATTTT
CASRDARHQPQHF
>NA|NA|TRBJ2-5|TRBV5-8
TGTGCCAGCATCCCAGGGGCCCAAGAGACCCAGTACTTC
CASIPGAQETQYF
>NA|NA|TRBJ1-5|TRBV7-9
TGTGCCAGCAGGGGAACAGACAATCAGCCCCAGCATTTT
CASRGTDNQPQHF
>NA|NA|TRBJ1-1|TRBV2
TGTGCCAGCAGTAAGGACAGGAACACTGAAGCTTTCTTT
CASSKDRNTEAFF
>once|NA|TRBJ1-2|TRBV28
TGTGCCAGCAGTTACGGTCGGGCCTATGGCTACACCTTC
CASSYGRAYGYTF
>NA|NA|TRBJ2-7|TRBV7-2
TGTGCCAGCAGCTTAGGCGGGACGCCAGCCTACGAGCAGTACTTC
CASSLGGTPAYEQYF
>NA|TRBD1|TRBJ1-5|TRBV30
TGTGCCTGGGGTAACAGGGGGAATCAGCCCCAGCATTTT
CAWGNRGNQPQHF
>NA|TRBD2|TRBJ2-5|TRBV7-8
TGTGCCAGCATCGTGGGGGCTAGCGGGACCCAAGAGACCCAGTACTTC
CASIVGASGTQETQYF
>NA|NA|TRBJ2-6|TRBV19
TGTGCCAGTACCCCCGGCGCGGGCTCTGGGGCCAACGTCCTGACTTTC
CASTPGAGSGANVLTF
>NA|NA|TRBJ2-5|TRBV19
TGTGCCAGTAGGGGGGACTACCAAGAGACCCAGTACTTC
CASRGDYQETQYF
>few|TRBD2|TRBJ2-5|TRBV7-8
TGTGCCAGCAGCGTCAGGACTAGCGGAATAAAGACCCAGTACTTC
CASSVRTSGIKTQYF
>NA|NA|TRBJ2-7|TRBV20-1
TGCAGTGCTAGAGGGGCGGTCCCCTACGAGCAGTACTTC
CSARGAVPYEQYF
>NA|NA|TRBJ2-2|TRBV20-1
TGCAGTGCTGGCCCGCCTACCGGGGAGCTGTTTTTT
CSAGPPTGELFF
>NA|NA|TRBJ2-3|TRBV7-9
TGTACCAGCAGCTTAGGCAGGGAGGTACCAGATACGCAGTATTTT
CTSSLGREVPDTQYF
>NA|NA|TRBJ2-2|TRBV7-8
TGTGCCAGCAGCTTACGGGCCGGGGAGCTGTTTTTT
CASSLRAGELFF
>few|TRBD1|TRBJ1-5|TRBV28
TGTGCCAGCAGTTTGGGGGGGACAGGCGCGTATCAGCCCCAGCATTTT
CASSLGGTGAYQPQHF
>NA|TRBD2|TRBJ2-1|TRBV27
TGTGCCAGCAGTTCAGGAAGCGGGAGCGAAATCCATGAGCAGTTCTTC
CASSSGSGSEIHEQFF
>NA|NA|TRBJ1-1|TRBV7-9
TGTGCCAGCAGCTTAGACCGATCCCAAAACATGAACACTGAAGCTTTCTTT
CASSLDRSQNMNTEAFF
>NA|NA|TRBJ1-5|TRBV7-6
TGTGCCAGCAGCTCGAGGGGGGGCAATCAGCCCCAGCATTTT
CASSSRGGNQPQHF
>NA|NA|TRBJ1-6|TRBV28
TGTGCCAGCAAGGGTGCCCCCAGCGGGCCACCCCTCCACTTT
CASKGAPSGPPLHF
>NA|TRBD1|TRBJ1-5|TRBV2
TGTGCCAGCAGTCCCGACAGGGGCAGCAATCAGCCCCAGCATTTT
CASSPDRGSNQPQHF
>NA|TRBD1|TRBJ2-7|TRBV15
TGTGCCACCAGCAGAGGACAGGGGAGCTCCTACGAGCAGTACTTC
CATSRGQGSSYEQYF
>NA|NA|TRBJ2-7|TRBV20-1
TGCAGTGCTAGGAGACTCTACGAGCAGTACTTC
CSARRLYEQYF
>NA|TRBD2|TRBJ2-1|TRBV7-2
TGTGCCAGCACCCGGGGAGGCGGGAGGGCCTACAATGAGCAGTTCTTC
CASTRGGGRAYNEQFF
>NA|NA|TRBJ2-1|TRBV20-1
TGCAGTGCTAGCCCGATTGGTGAGCAGTTCTTC
CSASPIGEQFF
>NA|NA|TRBJ1-2|TRBV19
TGTGCCAGTAGTACCTACAGCCTTGGCGGCTACACCTTC
CASSTYSLGGYTF
>NA|TRBD1|TRBJ2-5|TRBV7-6
TGTGCCAGCAGACCCGGGACAGGGGATGCGGAGACCCAGTACTTC
CASRPGTGDAETQYF
>few|NA|TRBJ2-2|TRBV19
TGTGCCAGTAGTACACAGGCGAGCGGGGAGCTGTTTTTT
CASSTQASGELFF
>NA|TRBD1|TRBJ2-7|TRBV28
TGTGCCAGCAGATACCGGGACAGCTACGAGCAGTACTTC
CASRYRDSYEQYF